This T cell receptor beta chain was found in a study of CXCR3-negative and CXCR3-positive naive CD8 T cells (dated by TCRdb to the late 2010s). As for the study more broadly: In total, roughly 130 million TRB reads were obtained, corresponding to roughly 1.5 +/- 0.3 million reads per library. Data from 11 donors, pooled across two independent experiments, went into the diversity and physicochemical repertoire analyses. TRBV-TRBJ cluster analysis included naive subsets from about 5 donors and memory cells from 3 donors. What the authors observed across the whole study: TRBV-TRBJ usage was similar between naive CXCR3-negative and CXCR3-positive cells from the same donor, while memory cells showed distinct patterns. CXCR3 expression partially decreased after cryopreservation, so most assays used freshly isolated PBMCs. Comparably high repertoire diversity was found in both naive subsets, whereas much lower repertoire diversity was found in memory CD8+ T cells. Because surface CD5, which has been linked to self-reactivity in mice, was comparable between naive subsets, TCR interaction strength was also inferred from TRB CDR3 physicochemical properties.

The CDR3, cysteine through phenylalanine, is 14 amino acids long. The protein alone is recorded here. As regards this clonotype: Its antigen has not been determined.

Instrument on record: NextSeq 550. The Human TCR Profiling Kit (MiLaboratory) was used to prepare UMI-labeled 5' RACE TRB cDNA libraries. cDNA synthesis used the entire amount of extracted RNA, and PCR amplification then used the entire amount of cDNA produced. The libraries were made side by side, with each library going through the same number of PCR cycles. From the authors' description of their analysis: About 50,000 +/- 10,000 unique UMI-labeled TRB cDNA molecules per library were extracted with MIGEC and MiXCR, with at least two reads per UMI required. On average, each library contained 40,000 +/- 10,000 functional in-frame TRB CDR3 nucleotide clonotypes without stop codons. Diversity metrics, including normalized Shannon-Wiener and Chao1, were computed in VDJtools after downsampling to 5000 UMI-labeled TRB molecules per sample. VDJtools computed clonotype-size-weighted physicochemical properties of the central five CDR3 residues: interaction energy, strength, volume and Kidera factor 4. The reads went through TCRdb reprocessing, and each CDR3 protein sequence gets one entry with no DNA. The V and J calls and clone size come from TCRdb's table, not from the authors' own analysis. This sample's table lists approximately 52,000 distinct CDR3 sequences. The leading ten clones occupy 20% to 25% of the sample.

Each CD8+ T cell subset was flow-sorted in triplicate, and around 320,000 cells per subset were placed directly into RLT lysis buffer. Using standard density gradient centrifugation, peripheral blood mononuclear cells were isolated from buffy coats. An RNeasy Mini Kit was used to extract total RNA from the sorted cells. The sample taken for sequencing was memory CD8+ T cells from blood. The cell subset or site label of this sample denotes: conventional CD8+ memory T cells (TMEM), sorted as controls. This TCR was recovered from a human donor in good health. Some clones in this sample may be carry-over from other donors' samples. This sequence uses TRBV12-3 or TRBV12-4 and TRBJ1-3; TCRdb proposes TRBD1, but this gene call is untestable without DNA. CDR3 reads: CASSVTVYGNTIYF.